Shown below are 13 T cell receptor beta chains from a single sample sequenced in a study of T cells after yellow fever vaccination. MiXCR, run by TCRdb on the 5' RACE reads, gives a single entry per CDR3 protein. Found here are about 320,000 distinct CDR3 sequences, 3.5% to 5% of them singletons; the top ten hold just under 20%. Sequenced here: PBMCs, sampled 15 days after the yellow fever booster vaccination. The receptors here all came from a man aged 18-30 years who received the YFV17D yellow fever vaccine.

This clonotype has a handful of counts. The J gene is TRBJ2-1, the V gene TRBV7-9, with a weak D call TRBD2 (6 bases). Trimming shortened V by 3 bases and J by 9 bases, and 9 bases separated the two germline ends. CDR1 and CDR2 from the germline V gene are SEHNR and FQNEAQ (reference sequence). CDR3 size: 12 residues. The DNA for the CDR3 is TGTGCCAGCAGCTTCGGCGGGACTGAGCAGTTCTTC. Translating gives CASSFGGTEQFF.

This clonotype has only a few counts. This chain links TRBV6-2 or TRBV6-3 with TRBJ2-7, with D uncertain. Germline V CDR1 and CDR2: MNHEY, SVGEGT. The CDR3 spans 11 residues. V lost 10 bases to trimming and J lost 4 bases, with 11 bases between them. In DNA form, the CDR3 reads TGTGCCACATATCGCCCTTACGAGCAGTACTTC. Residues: CATYRPYEQYF.

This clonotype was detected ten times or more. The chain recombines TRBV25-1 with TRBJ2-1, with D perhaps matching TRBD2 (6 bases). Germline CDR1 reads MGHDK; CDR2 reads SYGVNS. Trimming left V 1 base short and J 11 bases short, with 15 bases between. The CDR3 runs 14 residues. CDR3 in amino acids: CASSESLRLGKQFF. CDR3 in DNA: TGTGCCAGCAGTGAATCGTTGCGACTAGGGAAGCAGTTCTTC.

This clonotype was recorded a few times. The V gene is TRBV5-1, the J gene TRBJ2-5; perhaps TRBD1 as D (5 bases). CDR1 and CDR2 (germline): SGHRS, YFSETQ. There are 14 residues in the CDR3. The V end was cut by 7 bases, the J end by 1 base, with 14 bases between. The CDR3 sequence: CASRLWGPQETQYF. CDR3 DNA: TGCGCCAGCCGGCTATGGGGCCCCCAAGAGACCCAGTACTTC.

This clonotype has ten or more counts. For the CDR3, the DNA is TGTGCCAGCAGTTACCTGGGTCCTGAAGCTTTCTTT. It codes for CASSYLGPEAFF. The chain uses TRBV6-2 or TRBV6-3 and TRBJ1-1; D remains ambiguous. Per the germline V gene, CDR1 is MNHEY and CDR2 is SVGEGT. With 2 bases removed from V and 6 bases from J, the gap between germline ends came to 7 bases. The CDR3 totals 12 residues.

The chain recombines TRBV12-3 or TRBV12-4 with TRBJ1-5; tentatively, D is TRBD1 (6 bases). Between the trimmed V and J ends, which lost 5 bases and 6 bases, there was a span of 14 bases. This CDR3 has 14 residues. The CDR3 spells CASSLQGLFQPQHF. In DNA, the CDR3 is TGTGCCAGCAGTCTACAGGGTCTTTTTCAGCCCCAGCATTTT.

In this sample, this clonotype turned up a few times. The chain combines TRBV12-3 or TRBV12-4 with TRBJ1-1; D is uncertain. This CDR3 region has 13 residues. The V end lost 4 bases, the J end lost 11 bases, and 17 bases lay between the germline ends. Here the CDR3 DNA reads TGTGCCAGCAGTTCCCAAAACCTCGTGGGGGCTTTCTTT. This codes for CASSSQNLVGAFF.

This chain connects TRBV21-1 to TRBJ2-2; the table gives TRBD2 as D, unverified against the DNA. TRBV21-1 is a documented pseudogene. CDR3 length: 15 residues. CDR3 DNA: TGTGCCAGCAGCGAGGGACAGCCGGGAACCGGGGAGCTGTTTTTT. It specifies CASSEGQPGTGELFF.

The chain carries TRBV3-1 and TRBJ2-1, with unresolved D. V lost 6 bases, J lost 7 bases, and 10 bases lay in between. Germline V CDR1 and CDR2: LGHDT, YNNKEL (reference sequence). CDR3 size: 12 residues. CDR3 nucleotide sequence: TGTGCCAGCAGGCACGGAGCGAATGAGCAGTTCTTC. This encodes CASRHGANEQFF.

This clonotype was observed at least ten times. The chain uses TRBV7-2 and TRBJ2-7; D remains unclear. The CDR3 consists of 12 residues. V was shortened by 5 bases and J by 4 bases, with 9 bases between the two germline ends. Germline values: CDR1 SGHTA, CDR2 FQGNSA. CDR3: CASSPLLYEQYF. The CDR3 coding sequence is TGTGCCAGCAGCCCACTCCTTTACGAGCAGTACTTC.

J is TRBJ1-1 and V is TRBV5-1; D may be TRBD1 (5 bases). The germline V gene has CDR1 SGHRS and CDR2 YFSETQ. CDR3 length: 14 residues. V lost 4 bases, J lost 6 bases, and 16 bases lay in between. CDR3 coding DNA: TGCGCCAGCAGCCCCGGGACCCTGAGGGCTGAAGCTTTCTTT. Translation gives CASSPGTLRAEAFF.

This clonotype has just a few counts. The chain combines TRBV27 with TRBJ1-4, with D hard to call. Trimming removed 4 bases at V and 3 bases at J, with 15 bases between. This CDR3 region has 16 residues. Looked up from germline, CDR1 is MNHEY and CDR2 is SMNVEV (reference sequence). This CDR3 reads CASSSSDGWSNEKLFF. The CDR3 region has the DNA TGTGCCAGCAGTTCATCGGACGGATGGTCTAATGAAAAACTGTTTTTT. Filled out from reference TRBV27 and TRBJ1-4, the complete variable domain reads EAQVTQNPRYLITVTGKKLTVTCSQNMNHEYMSWYRQDPGLGLRQIYYSMNVEVTDKGDVPEGYKVSRKEKRNFPLILESPSPNQTSLYFCASSSSDGWSNEKLFFGSGTQLSVL.

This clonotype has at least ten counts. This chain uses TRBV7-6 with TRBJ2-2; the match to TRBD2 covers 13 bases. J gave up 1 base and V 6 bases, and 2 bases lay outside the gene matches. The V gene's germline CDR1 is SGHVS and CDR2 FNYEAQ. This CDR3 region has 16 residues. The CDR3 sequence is CASSRLAGGNTGELFF. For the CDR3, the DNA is TGTGCCAGCAGTCGACTAGCGGGGGGGAACACCGGGGAGCTGTTTTTT.